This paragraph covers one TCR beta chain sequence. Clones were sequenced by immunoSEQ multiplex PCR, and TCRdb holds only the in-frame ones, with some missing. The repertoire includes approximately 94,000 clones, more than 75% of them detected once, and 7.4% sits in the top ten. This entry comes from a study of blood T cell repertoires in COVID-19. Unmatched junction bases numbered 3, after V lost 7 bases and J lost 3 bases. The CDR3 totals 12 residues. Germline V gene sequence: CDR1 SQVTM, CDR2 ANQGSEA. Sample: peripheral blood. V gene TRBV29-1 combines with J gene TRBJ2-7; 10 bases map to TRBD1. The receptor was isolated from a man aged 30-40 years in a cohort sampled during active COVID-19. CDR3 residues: CSARTGGYEQYF. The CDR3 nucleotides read TGCAGCGCCCGGACAGGGGGCTACGAGCAGTACTTC.